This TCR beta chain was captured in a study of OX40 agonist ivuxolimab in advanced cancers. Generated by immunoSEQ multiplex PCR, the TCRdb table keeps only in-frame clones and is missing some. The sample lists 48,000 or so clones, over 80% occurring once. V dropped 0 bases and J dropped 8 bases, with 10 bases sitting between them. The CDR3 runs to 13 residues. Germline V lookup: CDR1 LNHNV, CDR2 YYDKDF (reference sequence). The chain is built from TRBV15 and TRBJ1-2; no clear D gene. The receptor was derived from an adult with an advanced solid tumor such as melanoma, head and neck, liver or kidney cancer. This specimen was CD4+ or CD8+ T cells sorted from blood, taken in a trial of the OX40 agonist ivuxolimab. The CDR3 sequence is CATSRDTPRGYTF. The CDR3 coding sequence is TGTGCCACCAGCAGAGATACTCCGCGGGGCTACACCTTC.